This T cell receptor beta chain was recorded in a study of blood T cell repertoires in COVID-19. The wider study: Donors in the United States, Italy and Spain gave samples during acute or convalescent COVID-19.

Trimming cost V 5 bases and J 3 bases, with 17 bases left between them. The CDR3 runs 15 residues. CDR1 and CDR2 (germline): SGHTA, FQGNSA. One Seattle source followed patients from active infection through their disease course. Assay used: immunoSEQ multiplex PCR; TCRdb lists only in-frame clones, some missing. Among about 190,000 clones, roughly 80% were seen once, and the ten largest hold approximately 7.8%. The receptor's source is a woman in her sixties with COVID-19, enrolled during active disease. Source material: peripheral blood. This chain uses TRBV7-2 with TRBJ2-7, with D perhaps matching TRBD2 (7 bases). Written as DNA, the CDR3 is TGTGCCAGCAGCCCATCTGGGGGGGGCATCTACGAGCAGTACTTC. Translated: CASSPSGGGIYEQYF.